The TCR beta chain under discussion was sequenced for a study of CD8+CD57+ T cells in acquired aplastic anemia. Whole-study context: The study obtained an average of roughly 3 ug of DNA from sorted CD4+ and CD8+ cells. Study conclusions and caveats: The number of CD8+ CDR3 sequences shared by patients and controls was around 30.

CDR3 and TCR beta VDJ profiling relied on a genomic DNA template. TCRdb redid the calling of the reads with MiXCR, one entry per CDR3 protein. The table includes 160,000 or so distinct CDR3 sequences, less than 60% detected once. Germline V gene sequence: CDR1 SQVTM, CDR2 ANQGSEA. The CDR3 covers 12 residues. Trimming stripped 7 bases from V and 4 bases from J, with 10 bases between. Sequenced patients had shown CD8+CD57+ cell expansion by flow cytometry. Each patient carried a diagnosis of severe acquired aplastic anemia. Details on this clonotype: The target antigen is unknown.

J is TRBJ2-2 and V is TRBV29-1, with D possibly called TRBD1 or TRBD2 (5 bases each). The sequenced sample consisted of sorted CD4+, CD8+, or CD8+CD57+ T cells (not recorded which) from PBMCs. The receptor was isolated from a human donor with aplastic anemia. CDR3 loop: CSANGGTGELFF. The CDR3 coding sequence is TGCAGCGCCAATGGGGGCACCGGGGAGCTGTTTTTT.